This T cell receptor (beta chain) derives from a study of blood T cell repertoires in COVID-19. The CDR3 contains 13 residues. The V segment lost 4 bases and the J segment 5 bases; nucleotides outside the gene matches: 3. The germline gives CDR1 SGHRS, CDR2 YFSETQ. Generated by immunoSEQ multiplex PCR, the TCRdb table keeps only in-frame clones and is missing some. The profile shows under 300,000 clones, 83% of them singletons. The receptor comes from a human donor in a cohort sampled during active COVID-19. The genes are TRBV5-1 and TRBJ2-7, with 10 bases identical to TRBD1. Sample: peripheral blood. The CDR3 region is CASSPDRGNEQYF. The CDR3 DNA is TGCGCCAGCAGCCCGGACAGGGGGAACGAGCAGTACTTC.